The 12 T cell receptor beta chains below all came from one sample that was sequenced in a study of shared clonotypes between healthy human individuals. Libraries were prepared by immunoSEQ multiplex PCR; TCRdb keeps only in-frame clonotypes and omits some of them. The sample holds approximately 2,300,000 clones, 80% to 95% seen once. The sample taken for sequencing was naive CD4+ T cells from PBMCs. As for subset: CD45RA+ positively selected. The source is a man aged 18 to 29 in good health. Some clones in this sample may be carry-over from other donors' samples.

This sequence joins TRBV4-3 and TRBJ2-1; the D gene is possibly TRBD2 (6 bases). Trimming shortened V by 0 bases and J by 7 bases, and 16 bases separated the two germline ends. Germline assignment: CDR1 LGHNA and CDR2 YSLEER. The CDR3 runs 16 residues. The DNA for the CDR3 is TGCGCCAGCAGCCAAGACGGCGGGGTGGGCCGGAATGAGCAGTTCTTC. Translation: CASSQDGGVGRNEQFF.

V is TRBV6-6 and J is TRBJ2-3; D gene uncertain. Germline CDR1 MNHNY, CDR2 SVGAGI (reference sequence). V was pared by 5 bases and J by 7 bases, with 7 bases between. The CDR3 is made up of 11 amino acids. CDR3 protein: CASSRSHTQYF. CDR3 DNA: TGTGCCAGCAGTCGGTCGCATACGCAGTATTTT.

V gene TRBV30 combines with J gene TRBJ2-1; 7 nucleotides line up with TRBD2. The CDR3 loop spans 12 amino acids. Germline V gives CDR1 GTSNPN, CDR2 SVGIG (reference sequence). For the CDR3, the DNA is TGTGCTTGCCTAGCGGTGAGCCGTTGGCAGTTCTTC. It codes for CACLAVSRWQFF. Supplemented by reference TRBV30 and TRBJ2-1, the full variable domain reads SQTIHQWPATLVQPVGSPLSLECTVEGTSNPNLYWYRQAAGRGLQLLFYSVGIGQISSEVPQNLSASRPQDRQFILSSKKLLLSDSGFYLCACLAVSRWQFFGPGTRLTVL.

The chain combines TRBV5-4 with TRBJ2-1, with D possibly being TRBD2 (5 bases). Trimming shortened V by 0 bases and J by 4 bases, and 11 bases separated the two germline ends. The germline V gene has CDR1 SGHNT and CDR2 YYREEE (reference sequence). The CDR3 has 15 amino acids. The CDR3 nucleotides read TGTGCCAGCAGCTTGGGTGGACTCACTTACAATGAGCAGTTCTTC. Translation: CASSLGGLTYNEQFF.

V and J are TRBV19 and TRBJ2-7, with D possibly TRBD1 on 6 matching bases. The CDR3 sequence is 15 residues long. Per the germline V gene, CDR1 is LNHDA and CDR2 is SQIVND (reference sequence). Between the trimmed V and J ends, which lost 7 bases and 1 base, there was a span of 17 bases. The CDR3 nucleotides read TGTGCCAGTAAGTTAAACGCAGGGGAGTCCTACGAGCAGTACTTC. Protein product: CASKLNAGESYEQYF.

V is TRBV19 and J is TRBJ2-4; possibly TRBD1 for D (5 bases). Trimming removed 4 bases at V and 0 bases at J, with 7 bases between. This CDR3 region has 14 residues. Germline V gene data show CDR1 as LNHDA and CDR2 as SQIVND (reference sequence). The CDR3 spells CASSTGLAKNIQYF. The DNA of the CDR3 is TGTGCCAGTAGTACAGGGCTAGCCAAAAACATTCAGTACTTC.

The V and J genes are TRBV4-1 and TRBJ1-3, with TRBD1 identical over 8 bases. J gave up 0 bases and V 3 bases, and 7 bases lay outside the gene matches. The CDR3 is 17 residues long. Germline V gene sequence: CDR1 MGHRA, CDR2 YSYEKL. CDR3 in DNA: TGCGCCAGCAGCCACCCTCGGGGGACAGGCTCTGGAAACACCATATATTTT. It yields the protein CASSHPRGTGSGNTIYF.

Remarks on this clone: Distinct nucleotide sequences in the sample also encode this CDR3. V is TRBV7-2 and J is TRBJ2-7; 8 bases fit TRBD1. V dropped 2 bases and J dropped 1; count of bases not matched to a gene: 4. The CDR3 loop spans 15 amino acids. Germline CDR1 SGHTA, CDR2 FQGNSA. The DNA of the CDR3 is TGTGCCAGCAGCTTAAGAAGGACAGGGTCCTACGAGCAGTACTTC. Its protein product is CASSLRRTGSYEQYF.

The gene calls are TRBV5-4 and TRBJ1-1; 7 nucleotides match TRBD1. Germline CDR1 and CDR2: SGHNT and YYREEE (reference sequence). The ends lost 0 bases at V and 1 base at J; junction bases unmatched: 3. The CDR3 consists of 15 residues. This CDR3 reads CASSLAGTENTEAFF. The CDR3 nucleotides read TGTGCCAGCAGCTTGGCCGGGACAGAGAACACTGAAGCTTTCTTT.

The chain employs TRBV11-2 and TRBJ2-2; perhaps TRBD2 as D (5 bases). Deletions cut 4 bases from V and 0 bases from J, with 6 bases between. Per germline, CDR1 SGHAT and CDR2 FQNNGV. This CDR3 spans 14 amino acids. CDR3 loop: CASSSGTNTGELFF. CDR3 bases: TGTGCCAGCAGCTCCGGGACGAACACCGGGGAGCTGTTTTTT.

As for this clone: Other nucleotide sequences from this sample produce the same CDR3. The chain combines TRBV4-3 with TRBJ2-7; perhaps D is TRBD1 or TRBD2 (5 bases each). Per germline, CDR1 LGHNA and CDR2 YSLEER. V was cut by 4 bases and J by 3 bases, with 13 bases left in between. This CDR3 contains 14 residues. The CDR3 bases are TGCGCCAGCAGCCTCCGGGACCGGGACTACGAGCAGTACTTC. This codes for CASSLRDRDYEQYF.

V usage is TRBV4-3 and J usage is TRBJ2-1; the match to TRBD2 covers 7 bases. Trimming removed 0 bases from V and 1 base from J; junction bases left unmatched: 6. Germline CDR1 is LGHNA and CDR2 is YSLEER. The CDR3 runs 17 residues. The CDR3 protein is CASSQERAGASYNEQFF. In DNA form, the CDR3 reads TGCGCCAGCAGCCAAGAGAGGGCGGGAGCATCCTACAATGAGCAGTTCTTC.